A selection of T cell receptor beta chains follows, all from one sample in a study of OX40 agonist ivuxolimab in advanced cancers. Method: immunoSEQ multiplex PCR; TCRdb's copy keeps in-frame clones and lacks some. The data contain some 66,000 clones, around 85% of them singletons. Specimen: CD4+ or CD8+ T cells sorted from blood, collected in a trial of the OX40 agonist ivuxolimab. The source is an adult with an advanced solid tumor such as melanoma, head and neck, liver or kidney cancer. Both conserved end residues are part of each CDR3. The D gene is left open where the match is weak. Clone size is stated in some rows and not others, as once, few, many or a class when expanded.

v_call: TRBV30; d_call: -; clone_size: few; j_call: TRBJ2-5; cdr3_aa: CAWSYQGLETQYF; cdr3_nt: TGTGCCTGGAGTTACCAGGGACTAGAGACCCAGTACTTC
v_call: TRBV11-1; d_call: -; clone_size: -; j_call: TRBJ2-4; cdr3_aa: CASSLARVDKNIQYF; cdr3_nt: TGTGCCAGCAGCTTAGCCAGGGTTGACAAAAACATTCAGTACTTC
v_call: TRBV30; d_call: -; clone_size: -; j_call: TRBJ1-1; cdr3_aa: CAWSVAGLSTEAFF; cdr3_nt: TGTGCCTGGAGCGTGGCGGGGCTTAGCACTGAAGCTTTCTTT
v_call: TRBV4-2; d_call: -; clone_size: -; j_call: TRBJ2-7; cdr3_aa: CASSPTRPPYEQYF; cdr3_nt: TGTGCCAGCAGCCCAACCCGGCCCCCCTACGAGCAGTACTTC
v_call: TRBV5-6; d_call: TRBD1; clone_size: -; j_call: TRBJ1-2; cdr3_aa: CASREGGQGYGYTF; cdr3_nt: TGTGCCAGCAGGGAAGGGGGCCAGGGCTATGGCTACACCTTC
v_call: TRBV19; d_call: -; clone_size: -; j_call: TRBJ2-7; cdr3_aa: CASSPGTSSYEQYF; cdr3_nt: TGTGCCAGTAGTCCGGGGACCAGCTCCTACGAGCAGTACTTC
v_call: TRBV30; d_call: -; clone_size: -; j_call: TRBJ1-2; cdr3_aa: CAWSVGGGGRGYGYTF; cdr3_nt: TGTGCCTGGAGTGTAGGCGGGGGGGGCCGGGGCTATGGCTACACCTTC
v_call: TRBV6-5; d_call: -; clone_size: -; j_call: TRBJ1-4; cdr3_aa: CASSFGDQSEKLFF; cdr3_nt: TGTGCCAGCAGTTTCGGCGATCAATCTGAAAAACTGTTTTTT
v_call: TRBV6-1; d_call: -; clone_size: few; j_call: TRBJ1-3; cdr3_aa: CASSSPTHSGNTIYF; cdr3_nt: TGTGCCAGCAGTTCCCCGACGCACTCTGGAAACACCATATATTTT
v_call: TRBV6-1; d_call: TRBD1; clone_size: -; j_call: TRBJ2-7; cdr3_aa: CASNKGQGYEQYF; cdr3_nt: TGTGCCAGCAATAAGGGACAGGGCTACGAGCAGTACTTC
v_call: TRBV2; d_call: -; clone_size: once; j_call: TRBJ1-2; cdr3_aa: CASSDLVGDGYTF; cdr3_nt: TGTGCCAGCAGTGATTTAGTGGGGGATGGCTACACCTTC
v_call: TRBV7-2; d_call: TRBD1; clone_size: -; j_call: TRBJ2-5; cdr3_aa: CVSRISGTGMIETQYF; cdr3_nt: TGTGTCAGCAGGATTTCCGGGACAGGAATGATAGAGACCCAGTACTTC
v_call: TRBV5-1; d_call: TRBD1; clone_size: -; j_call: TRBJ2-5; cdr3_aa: CASTQDRGRQYF; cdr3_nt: TGCGCCAGCACCCAGGACAGGGGACGCCAGTACTTC
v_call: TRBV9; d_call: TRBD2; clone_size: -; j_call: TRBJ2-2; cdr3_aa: CASSVGAGGDTGELFF; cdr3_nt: TGTGCCAGCAGCGTAGGAGCGGGAGGGGACACCGGGGAGCTGTTTTTT
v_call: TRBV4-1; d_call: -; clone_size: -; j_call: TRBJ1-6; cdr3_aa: CASSQEYPGERSPLHF; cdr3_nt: TGCGCCAGCAGCCAAGAATACCCAGGGGAACGTTCACCCCTCCACTTT
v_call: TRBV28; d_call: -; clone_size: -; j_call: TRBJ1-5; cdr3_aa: CASSFGDSNQPQHF; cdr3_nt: TGTGCCAGCAGTTTCGGGGATAGCAATCAGCCCCAGCATTTT
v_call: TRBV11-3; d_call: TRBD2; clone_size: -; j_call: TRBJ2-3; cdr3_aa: CASSLPPGLARRTDTQYF; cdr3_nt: TGTGCCAGCAGCTTACCCCCCGGACTAGCAAGACGCACAGATACGCAGTATTTT
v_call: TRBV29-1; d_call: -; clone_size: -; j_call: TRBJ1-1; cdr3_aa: CSAQNVGKSTEAFF; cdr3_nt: TGCAGCGCTCAGAACGTGGGGAAGAGCACTGAAGCTTTCTTT
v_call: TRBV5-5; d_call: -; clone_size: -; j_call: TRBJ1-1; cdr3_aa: CASSPSRGLTEAFF; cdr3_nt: TGTGCCAGCAGCCCCTCCCGGGGTTTGACTGAAGCTTTCTTT
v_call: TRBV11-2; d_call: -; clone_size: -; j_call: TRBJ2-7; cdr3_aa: CASSLVQGLSYEQYF; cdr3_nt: TGTGCCAGCAGCTTAGTACAGGGCCTCTCCTACGAGCAGTACTTC
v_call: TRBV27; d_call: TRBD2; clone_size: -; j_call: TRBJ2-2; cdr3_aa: CASLTSGSSTGELFF; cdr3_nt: TGTGCCAGCTTGACTAGCGGGAGTAGTACCGGGGAGCTGTTTTTT
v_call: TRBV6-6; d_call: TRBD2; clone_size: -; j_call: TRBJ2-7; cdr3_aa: CASSGTSGSYEQYF; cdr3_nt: TGTGCCAGCAGTGGGACTAGCGGGAGTTACGAGCAGTACTTC
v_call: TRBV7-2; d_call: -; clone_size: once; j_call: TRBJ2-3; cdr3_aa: CASSESRDTQYF; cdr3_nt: TGTGCCAGCAGCGAATCAAGGGATACGCAGTATTTT
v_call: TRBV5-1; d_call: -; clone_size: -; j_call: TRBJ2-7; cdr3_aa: CASSFGQVPSYEQYF; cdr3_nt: TGCGCCAGCAGCTTCGGGCAGGTTCCGTCCTACGAGCAGTACTTC
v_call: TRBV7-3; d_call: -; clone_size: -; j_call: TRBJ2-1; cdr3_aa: CASSPGAGRREQFF; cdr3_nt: TGTGCCAGCAGCCCAGGGGCGGGAAGGCGTGAGCAGTTCTTC
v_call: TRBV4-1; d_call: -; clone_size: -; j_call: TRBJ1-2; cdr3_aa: CASSQDPQGGFGGYTF; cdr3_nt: TGCGCCAGCAGCCAAGATCCCCAAGGGGGTTTCGGGGGCTACACCTTC
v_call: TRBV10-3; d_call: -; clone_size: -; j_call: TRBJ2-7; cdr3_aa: CAIKGVNSYEQYF; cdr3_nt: TGTGCCATCAAGGGGGTAAACTCCTACGAGCAGTACTTC
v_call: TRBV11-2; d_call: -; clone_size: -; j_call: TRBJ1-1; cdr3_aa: CASSTQGGGNTEAFF; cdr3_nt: TGTGCCAGCAGCACCCAAGGCGGGGGGAACACTGAAGCTTTCTTT
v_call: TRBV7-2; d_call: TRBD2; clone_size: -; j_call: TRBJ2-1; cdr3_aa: CASSVVRGGANEQFF; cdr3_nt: TGTGCCAGCAGCGTAGTACGCGGGGGGGCAAATGAGCAGTTCTTC
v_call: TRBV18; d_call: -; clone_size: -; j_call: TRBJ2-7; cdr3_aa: CASSPRQGDEQYF; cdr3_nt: TGTGCCAGCTCACCACGCCAGGGCGACGAGCAGTACTTC
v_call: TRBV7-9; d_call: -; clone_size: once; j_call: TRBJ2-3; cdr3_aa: CASSSLRGFSTDTQYF; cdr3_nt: TGTGCCAGCAGCTCACTTAGGGGTTTTAGCACAGATACGCAGTATTTT
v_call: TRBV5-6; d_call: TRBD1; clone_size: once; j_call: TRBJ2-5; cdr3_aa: CASSDPTGGSQETQYF; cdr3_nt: TGTGCCAGCAGCGATCCGACAGGGGGAAGCCAAGAGACCCAGTACTTC
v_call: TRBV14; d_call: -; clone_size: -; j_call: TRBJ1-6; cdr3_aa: CASSQIVNPDSPLHF; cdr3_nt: TGTGCCAGCAGCCAAATAGTCAACCCCGATTCACCCCTCCACTTT
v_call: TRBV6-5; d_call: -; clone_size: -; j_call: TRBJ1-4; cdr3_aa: CASSYAGGGEKLFF; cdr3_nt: TGTGCCAGCAGTTACGCGGGGGGTGGTGAAAAACTGTTTTTT
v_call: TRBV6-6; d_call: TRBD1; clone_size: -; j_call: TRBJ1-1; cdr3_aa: CASSPYRGPYTEAFF; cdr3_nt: TGTGCCAGCAGCCCTTACAGGGGGCCCTACACTGAAGCTTTCTTT
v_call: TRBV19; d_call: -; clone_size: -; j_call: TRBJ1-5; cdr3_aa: CASSWGTGINQPQHF; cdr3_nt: TGTGCCAGTAGTTGGGGGACGGGGATTAATCAGCCCCAGCATTTT
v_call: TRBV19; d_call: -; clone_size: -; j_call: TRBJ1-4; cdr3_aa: CASSIEPANEKLFF; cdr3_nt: TGTGCCAGTAGTATTGAGCCGGCTAATGAAAAACTGTTTTTT
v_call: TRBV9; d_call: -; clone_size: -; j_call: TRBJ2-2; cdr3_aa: CASSVDSGELFF; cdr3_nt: TGTGCCAGCAGCGTAGACAGCGGGGAGCTGTTTTTT
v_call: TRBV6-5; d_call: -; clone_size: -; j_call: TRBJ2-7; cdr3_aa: CASSYGVETSEQYF; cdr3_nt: TGTGCCAGCAGTTACGGGGTAGAAACCTCCGAGCAGTACTTC
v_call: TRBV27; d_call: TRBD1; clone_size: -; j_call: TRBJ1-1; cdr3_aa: CASSSSGGTEAFF; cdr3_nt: TGTGCCAGCAGTTCCTCAGGGGGGACTGAAGCTTTCTTT
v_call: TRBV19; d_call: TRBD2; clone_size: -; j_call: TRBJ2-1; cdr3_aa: CASSTASGRYNEQFF; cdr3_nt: TGTGCCAGTAGTACCGCTAGCGGCCGCTACAATGAGCAGTTCTTC
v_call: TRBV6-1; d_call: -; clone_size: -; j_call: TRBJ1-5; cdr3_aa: CASSVVFGTNSNQPQHF; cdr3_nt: TGTGCCAGCAGTGTGGTTTTCGGGACAAATAGCAATCAGCCCCAGCATTTT
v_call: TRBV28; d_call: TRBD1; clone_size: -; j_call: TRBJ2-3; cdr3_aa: CASSYPPGQGNTDTQYF; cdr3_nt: TGTGCCAGCAGCTACCCTCCGGGACAGGGTAACACAGATACGCAGTATTTT
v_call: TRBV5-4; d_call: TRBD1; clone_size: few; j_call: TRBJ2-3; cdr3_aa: CASSPQTGGDTQYF; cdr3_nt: TGTGCCAGCAGCCCCCAGACAGGGGGAGATACGCAGTATTTT
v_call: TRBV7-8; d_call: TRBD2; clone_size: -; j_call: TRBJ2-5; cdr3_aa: CASSTLAGVRETQYF; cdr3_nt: TGTGCCAGCAGCACCCTAGCGGGAGTACGAGAGACCCAGTACTTC
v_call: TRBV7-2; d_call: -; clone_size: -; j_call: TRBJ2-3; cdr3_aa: CASSFAGYVPGTDTQYF; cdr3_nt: TGTGCCAGCAGCTTCGCGGGGTATGTTCCCGGCACAGATACGCAGTATTTT
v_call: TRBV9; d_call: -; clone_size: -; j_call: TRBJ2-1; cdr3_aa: CASSKGGGPRGEQFF; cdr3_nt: TGTGCCAGCAGCAAAGGGGGAGGGCCCCGGGGTGAGCAGTTCTTC
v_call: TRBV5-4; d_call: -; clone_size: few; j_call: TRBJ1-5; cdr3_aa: CASSFDMGSNQPQHF; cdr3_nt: TGTGCCAGCAGCTTCGATATGGGTAGCAATCAGCCCCAGCATTTT